These 13 T cell receptor beta chains came from one sample sequenced in a study of control samples from healthy donors and cancer patients. The data were produced by immunoSEQ multiplex PCR, yet TCRdb's version contains in-frame clones alone and is incomplete. The profile shows 350,000 to 450,000 clones, about nine tenths of them singletons. The sequencing input was PBMCs. The receptor set was obtained from a middle-aged man with head and neck cancer.

The rearrangement uses TRBV2 and TRBJ1-5; possible D gene TRBD1, 6 bases. V was trimmed by 7 bases and J by 6 bases, leaving 13 bases between them. CDR3 length: 13 amino acids. Germline V gene data show CDR1 as SNHLY and CDR2 as FYNNEI. This CDR3 reads CASMGRGSQPQHF. CDR3 sequence (DNA): TGTGCCAGCATGGGCAGGGGAAGTCAGCCCCAGCATTTT.

This clone was seen a few times. The rearrangement joins TRBV6-6 to TRBJ1-5, with D maybe TRBD1 (6 bases). The CDR3 has 13 residues. With 10 bases removed from V and 0 bases from J, the gap between germline ends came to 10 bases. Per germline, CDR1 MNHNY and CDR2 SVGAGI (reference sequence). The CDR3 protein is CAITGNSNQPQHF. The CDR3 DNA follows: TGTGCCATCACAGGGAATAGCAATCAGCCCCAGCATTTT.

The chain uses TRBV27 and TRBJ1-1, with 11 bases identical to TRBD1. The CDR3 contains 18 residues. Germline lookup yields CDR1 MNHEY and CDR2 SMNVEV (reference sequence). V shed 8 bases and J 0 bases; nucleotides not matched to a gene: 14. In nucleotides, the CDR3 is TGTGCCAGCTGGGGTCCGGGACAGGGGGTTTTCATGAACACTGAAGCTTTCTTT. This gives the protein CASWGPGQGVFMNTEAFF.

This sequence joins TRBV6-5 and TRBJ2-7; D uncertain. In germline, CDR1 is MNHEY, CDR2 SVGAGI. V shed 5 bases and J shed 2 bases, with 16 bases lying between them. The CDR3 extends over 15 amino acids. The CDR3 region has the DNA TGTGCCAGCAGTCGGGTGGGTATTCAGACCTACGAGCAGTACTTC. Its translation is CASSRVGIQTYEQYF.

The genes are TRBV4-3 and TRBJ2-1; 12 positions match TRBD1. Germline V gives CDR1 LGHNA, CDR2 YSLEER. The CDR3 spans 15 residues. Trimming cost V 4 bases and J 9 bases; bases outside gene matches: 7. The CDR3 nucleotides are TGCGCCAGCAGCCCATCTGGGACAGGGGGCTTTGAGCAGTTCTTC. It is translated as CASSPSGTGGFEQFF.

The chain is built from TRBV19 and TRBJ2-6; no reliable D call. Germline V CDR1 and CDR2: LNHDA, SQIVND (reference sequence). CDR3 size: 15 residues. The germline V and J ends were trimmed by 3 bases and 0 bases, with 6 bases remaining between them. The CDR3 protein is CASSILVSGANVLTF. CDR3 bases: TGTGCCAGTAGTATTTTGGTCTCTGGGGCCAACGTCCTGACTTTC. The variable domain in full, completed from reference TRBV19 and TRBJ2-6, reads DGGITQSPKYLFRKEGQNVTLSCEQNLNHDAMYWYRQDPGQGLRLIYYSQIVNDFQKGDIAEGYSVSREKKESFPLTVTSAQKNPTAFYLCASSILVSGANVLTFGAGSRLTVL.

This chain connects TRBV7-2 to TRBJ2-7; 8 bases match TRBD2. V shed 2 bases, J shed 3 bases, and the junction held 6 bases outside the gene matches. This CDR3 comprises 15 residues. Looked up from germline, CDR1 is SGHTA and CDR2 is FQGNSA. CDR3 loop: CASSLMRGAVYEQYF. DNA of the CDR3: TGTGCCAGCAGCTTAATGCGGGGGGCCGTCTACGAGCAGTACTTC.

This rearrangement joins TRBV15 to TRBJ2-3; D is perhaps TRBD2 (5 bases). Trimming cost V 5 bases and J 4 bases, with 13 bases left between them. Germline V lookup: CDR1 LNHNV, CDR2 YYDKDF (reference sequence). The CDR3 runs 14 residues. The CDR3 is CATSVRRIADTQYF. The DNA for the CDR3 is TGTGCCACCAGCGTCAGGAGGATAGCAGATACGCAGTATTTT.

Only one count was recorded for this clone. The J gene is TRBJ1-6, the V gene TRBV20-1; 9 nucleotides line up with TRBD1. CDR1 and CDR2 (germline): DFQATT, SNEGSKA (reference sequence). V lost 3 bases to trimming and J lost 8 bases; unmatched junction nucleotides: 17. The CDR3 length is 18 residues. CDR3 bases: TGCAGTGCTAGTTGGAGGGACAGGGTGGCGTTCTGGGATTCACCCCTCCACTTT. Translation gives CSASWRDRVAFWDSPLHF.

The chain uses TRBV4-2 and TRBJ2-2; weak D call: TRBD2 (5 bases). Germline CDR1 is LGHNA and CDR2 is YNFKEQ. This CDR3 comprises 14 residues. V lost 0 bases and J lost 4, with 6 bases in between. CDR3 bases: TGTGCCAGCAGCCAAGATGCGGGCACCGGGGAGCTGTTTTTT. Translated, it gives CASSQDAGTGELFF.

The gene calls are TRBV10-3 and TRBJ2-2; 9 nucleotides agree with TRBD1. Germline V CDR1 and CDR2: ENHRY, SYGVKD. After removal of 4 bases from V and 11 bases from J, the junction contained 14 bases not matched to a gene. The CDR3 is 16 residues long. The CDR3 sequence: CAISVPRDRVSDELFF. CDR3 DNA: TGTGCCATCAGTGTTCCACGGGACAGGGTGTCCGACGAGCTGTTTTTT.

V gene TRBV4-1 combines with J gene TRBJ2-7; 7 bases match TRBD1. From germline, CDR1 is MGHRA and CDR2 YSYEKL. The J segment lost 7 bases and the V segment lost 1 base, leaving 13 bases of the junction unmatched. The CDR3 is made up of 16 amino acids. CDR3: CASSQGPNQGEREQYF. The DNA for the CDR3 is TGCGCCAGCAGCCAAGGACCCAACCAGGGGGAAAGGGAGCAGTACTTC.

The chain combines TRBV28 with TRBJ2-3, with 8 bases matching TRBD1. The CDR3 is 14 residues long. Per the germline V gene, CDR1 is MDHEN and CDR2 is SYDVKM. V lost 3 bases, J lost 3 bases, and 2 bases stayed unmatched. The CDR3 loop is CASSLQGATDTQYF. The CDR3 DNA sequence: TGTGCCAGCAGTTTGCAGGGGGCAACAGATACGCAGTATTTT.